This T cell receptor beta chain was documented in a study of T-cell reconstitution after alpha-beta-depleted transplantation in children. This clonotype was observed at least ten times. As it was prepared, the TCRbeta library received unique molecular identifiers. MiXCR, applied by TCRdb to the PCR reads, yields one record per CDR3 protein. The sample comprises roughly 200,000 distinct CDR3 sequences, around 7% of which are singletons, and around 3.1% rests with the top ten. Trimming took 3 bases from V and 6 from J, leaving 20 bases between them. From germline, CDR1 is SGHKS and CDR2 YYEKEE (reference sequence). The CDR3 runs 16 residues.

The TCR comes from a human donor who donated a stem cell graft to a child with Wiskott-Aldrich syndrome. V gene TRBV5-5 combines with J gene TRBJ2-3; D perhaps matches TRBD2 (5 bases). The specimen was PBMCs from the stem cell graft donor, collected from the stem cell graft. CDR3: CASSSQRSAGGDTQYF. The CDR3 DNA is TGTGCCAGCAGCTCTCAACGCTCCGCGGGTGGGGATACGCAGTATTTT.